The clone carrying this T cell receptor beta chain has a handful of counts. The data derive from a study of blood T cell repertoires in COVID-19. V lost 5 bases and J lost 5, with 12 bases in between. The CDR3 has 13 amino acids. CDR1 and CDR2 (germline): MNHNY, SVGAGI (reference sequence). TCRdb keeps only in-frame clones here, not all; method: immunoSEQ multiplex PCR. The data show 200,000 to 250,000 clones, 70% to 90% seen once. The sample was peripheral blood. The TCR sequence derives from a man between 40 and 49 years old with acute or convalescent COVID-19. The chain combines TRBV6-6 with TRBJ1-1; perhaps TRBD1 as D (5 bases). The CDR3 spells CASSTQGITEAFF. CDR3 DNA: TGTGCCAGCAGTACTCAGGGTATTACTGAAGCTTTCTTT.